This TCR beta chain is from a study of glioma-infiltrating T cells. Amplification of TCR alpha and beta CDR3 regions from RNA used iRepertoire nested multiplex PCR. Input was 100-400 ng of tissue mRNA or PBMC total RNA. A single record per CDR3 protein comes from TCRdb applying MiXCR to the multiplex PCR reads. The sample lists about 89,000 distinct CDR3 sequences, 23% occurring once. Comments on this clonotype: As yet, its antigen is unknown.

The study, taken as a whole, reports: Non-neoplastic patients had below-expected tissue-blood divergence, while all gliomas exceeded expectation. Only very few CDR3 sequences appeared in both tissue and blood.

CDR3 length equals 17 residues. Trimming cost V 3 bases and J 7 bases, with 24 bases left between them. CDR1 and CDR2 from the germline V gene are LGHNA and YNFKEQ. J is TRBJ1-1 and V is TRBV4-2; tentative D call: TRBD1 (6 bases). The sample taken for sequencing was glioma tissue, nonneoplastic brain tissue, or PBMCs (not recorded which). This clonotype was sampled from a human donor with low-grade glioma or glioblastoma, undergoing nonglioma brain surgery, or in good health (not recorded which). The CDR3 nucleotides are TGTGCCAGCAGCCACCACCTGACAGGTGGGAGCTATATTGAAGCTTTCTTT. Protein sequence: CASSHHLTGGSYIEAFF.